Reported below is one T cell receptor beta chain. These data come from a study of blood T cell repertoires in COVID-19. Germline CDR1 KGHDR, CDR2 SFDVKD. CDR3 length equals 14 residues. Trimming took 7 bases from V and 4 from J; bases not matched to a gene: 6. Only in-frame clones appear in the TCRdb table, and some are missing; sequencing was by immunoSEQ multiplex PCR. The sample lists some 39,000 clones; around 85% were seen once. The chain is built from TRBV24-1 and TRBJ2-3, with 8 bases matching TRBD1. The receptor comes from a man aged 35 to 55 with active COVID-19. The material sequenced was peripheral blood. The CDR3 here is CATSSTGVPDTQYF. The CDR3 bases are TGTGCCACCAGCTCGACAGGGGTGCCAGATACGCAGTATTTT.